A single sample is the source of the 18 T cell receptor beta chains below, sequenced in a study of cytotoxic CD8 clonotypes in ibrutinib-treated CLL. Libraries were prepared by immunoSEQ multiplex PCR; TCRdb keeps only in-frame clonotypes and omits some of them. The data show around 310,000 clones, more than 65% seen once. Sequencing was performed on PBMCs, taken before ibrutinib treatment. The receptors stem from a human donor with chronic lymphocytic leukemia.

This chain connects TRBV2 to TRBJ1-5; TRBD1 aligns across 8 bases. With V trimmed by 4 bases and J by 7 bases, 6 bases remained unmatched. Germline V gene lookup returns CDR1 SNHLY and CDR2 FYNNEI. This CDR3 has 14 residues. CDR3 amino acids: CASSADRAGQPQHF. The DNA of the CDR3 is TGTGCCAGCAGTGCGGACAGGGCCGGCCAGCCCCAGCATTTT. The full variable domain, completed using reference TRBV2 and TRBJ1-5, is EPEVTQTPSHQVTQMGQEVILRCVPISNHLYFYWYRQILGQKVEFLVSFYNNEISEKSEIFDDQFSVERPDGSNFTLKIRSTKLEDSAMYFCASSADRAGQPQHFGDGTRLSIL.

This chain joins TRBV2 and TRBJ1-2; D is perhaps TRBD1 (6 bases). CDR1 is SNHLY, CDR2 FYNNEI, per germline. This CDR3 is 12 amino acids long. V was cut by 5 bases and J by 8 bases, with 12 bases left in between. The DNA for the CDR3 is TGTGCCAGCAGTTCCACAGGGTTAGGCTACACCTTC. Amino acid sequence: CASSSTGLGYTF.

The chain employs TRBV7-6 and TRBJ1-2; tentative D call: TRBD1 (6 bases). CDR3 length: 14 amino acids. V lost 1 base, J lost 4 bases, and 10 bases lay in between. The germline gives CDR1 SGHVS, CDR2 FNYEAQ. DNA of the CDR3: TGTGCCAGCAGCTTAGAACAGGGAGGCTATGGCTACACCTTC. It translates to CASSLEQGGYGYTF.

The CDR3: CASSYGTSGATYEQYF. In nucleotides, the CDR3 is TGTGCCAGCAGTTACGGGACTAGCGGGGCTACCTACGAGCAGTACTTC. The genes are TRBV6-5 and TRBJ2-7; 13 bases agree with TRBD2. The CDR3 is made up of 16 amino acids. The J segment lost 2 bases and the V segment lost 2 bases, leaving 3 bases of the junction unmatched. Germline assignment: CDR1 MNHEY and CDR2 SVGAGI.

The chain employs TRBV9 and TRBJ2-7, with unresolved D. The CDR3 covers 13 residues. Deletions cut 3 bases from V and 0 bases from J, with 7 bases between. From germline, CDR1 is SGDLS and CDR2 YYNGEE. In nucleotides, the CDR3 is TGTGCCAGCAGCGGGCCCCGCTCCTACGAGCAGTACTTC. It encodes CASSGPRSYEQYF.

The chain combines TRBV5-4 with TRBJ2-7; 10 bases match TRBD1. This CDR3 has 14 residues. The germline CDR1 and CDR2 sequences are SGHNT and YYREEE (reference sequence). V dropped 4 bases and J dropped 3; count of bases not matched to a gene: 4. CDR3 protein: CASSPGQGFYEQYF. CDR3 sequence (DNA): TGTGCCAGCAGCCCGGGACAGGGGTTCTACGAGCAGTACTTC.

The genes are TRBV6-5 and TRBJ1-1; D might be TRBD1 (5 bases). The CDR3 runs to 15 residues. The germline V gene encodes CDR1 MNHEY and CDR2 SVGAGI. V lost 6 bases, J lost 1 base, and 15 bases lay in between. The CDR3 DNA sequence: TGTGCCAGCAGAACCCGACGGGACTGGAACACTGAAGCTTTCTTT. Its protein product is CASRTRRDWNTEAFF.

The chain couples TRBV10-1 to TRBJ2-4; D possibly matches TRBD1 or TRBD2 (5 bases each). With 3 bases removed from V and 8 bases from J, the gap between germline ends came to 17 bases. Germline loops: CDR1 WNHNN, CDR2 SYGVQD (reference sequence). CDR3 length: 15 residues. The chain's CDR3 is CASSDSRGAGDIQYF. The CDR3 coding sequence is TGCGCCAGCAGTGATTCCCGGGGCGCCGGAGACATTCAGTACTTC.

The V gene is TRBV9, the J gene TRBJ2-4; D may be TRBD2 (5 bases). Germline CDR1 reads SGDLS; CDR2 reads YYNGEE. The germline V and J ends were trimmed by 0 bases and 0 bases, with 7 bases remaining between them. The CDR3 is 15 amino acids. CDR3 residues: CASSVGREAKNIQYF. In DNA, the CDR3 is TGTGCCAGCAGCGTAGGTCGGGAAGCCAAAAACATTCAGTACTTC.

The J gene is TRBJ2-7, the V gene TRBV19; no clear D gene. Per germline, CDR1 LNHDA and CDR2 SQIVND (reference sequence). The length of the CDR3 is 15 residues. Trimming removed 7 bases at V and 2 bases at J, with 18 bases between. As DNA, the CDR3 is TGTGCCAGTAAGACGGCCTATTCGAACACCTACGAGCAGTACTTC. This encodes CASKTAYSNTYEQYF.

The chain recombines TRBV5-1 with TRBJ2-3; D is uncertain. V was pared by 1 base and J by 0 bases, with 6 bases between. There are 14 residues in the CDR3. Germline CDR1 is SGHRS and CDR2 is YFSETQ. The CDR3 is CASSLQPSTDTQYF. The CDR3 DNA follows: TGCGCCAGCAGCTTGCAGCCTAGCACAGATACGCAGTATTTT.

The J gene is TRBJ2-3, the V gene TRBV5-1; 11 bases are a match to TRBD1. V lost 3 bases, J lost 5 bases, and 5 bases stayed unmatched. The germline V gene encodes CDR1 SGHRS and CDR2 YFSETQ. The CDR3 extends over 15 amino acids. The chain's CDR3 is CASSSGQGAEDTQYF. In DNA form, the CDR3 reads TGCGCCAGCAGCTCAGGACAGGGGGCCGAAGATACGCAGTATTTT. The complete variable domain, with remaining parts taken from reference TRBV5-1 and TRBJ2-3, reads KAGVTQTPRYLIKTRGQQVTLSCSPISGHRSVSWYQQTPGQGLQFLFEYFSETQRNKGNFPGRFSGRQFSNSRSEMNVSTLELGDSALYLCASSSGQGAEDTQYFGPGTRLTVL.

This clone was detected only a few times. V and J are TRBV18 and TRBJ2-7; TRBD1 aligns across 8 bases. Per the germline V gene, CDR1 is KGHSH and CDR2 is LQKENI. V lost 4 bases and J lost 0; bases outside the gene matches: 5. The CDR3 is 15 residues long. The CDR3, as DNA: TGTGCCAGCTCACTACCCGGGACAGGCTCCTACGAGCAGTACTTC. Its protein is CASSLPGTGSYEQYF.

This chain uses TRBV5-1 with TRBJ1-1; 8 bases are a match to TRBD1. V was pared by 8 bases and J by 4 bases, with 10 bases of the junction left unmatched. The CDR3 extends over 14 amino acids. The V gene's germline CDR1 is SGHRS and CDR2 YFSETQ. CDR3 DNA: TGCGCCAGTATGACAGGGGAAGGGAGCACTGAAGCTTTCTTT. The encoded protein is CASMTGEGSTEAFF.

V gene TRBV6-5 combines with J gene TRBJ2-7, with 7 bases fitting TRBD2. The V segment lost 7 bases and the J segment 3 bases; nucleotides outside the gene matches: 6. Germline loops: CDR1 MNHEY, CDR2 SVGAGI. The CDR3 has 13 residues. The CDR3, as DNA: TGTGCCAGCATGAGGGCGGGAGTCTACGAGCAGTACTTC. Encoded protein: CASMRAGVYEQYF.

The J gene is TRBJ1-4, the V gene TRBV2, with D possibly TRBD1 on 5 matching bases. Germline V lookup: CDR1 SNHLY, CDR2 FYNNEI. V lost 8 bases, J lost 4 bases, and 11 bases lay in between. This CDR3 contains 13 residues. This CDR3 is CASQDRDNEKLFF. The CDR3 DNA reads TGTGCCAGCCAAGACAGAGATAATGAAAAACTGTTTTTT.

The DNA of the CDR3 is TGTGCCAGCAGCTTAGTCGGGGGGCTGAACACTGAAGCTTTCTTT. Protein product: CASSLVGGLNTEAFF. J is TRBJ1-1 and V is TRBV7-2; TRBD1 might be the D (6 bases). V dropped 1 base and J dropped 0 bases, with 9 bases sitting between them. The CDR3 runs 15 residues. Germline values: CDR1 SGHTA, CDR2 FQGNSA.

This clone was found a few times. The gene calls are TRBV11-2 and TRBJ2-1, with TRBD2 matching over 10 bases. This CDR3 contains 16 residues. Germline lookup yields CDR1 SGHAT and CDR2 FQNNGV. V shed 3 bases, J shed 4 bases, and the junction held 6 bases outside the gene matches. For the CDR3, the DNA is TGTGCCAGCAGCTTTCGGACTAGCGGAGGGTACAATGAGCAGTTCTTC. It encodes CASSFRTSGGYNEQFF.